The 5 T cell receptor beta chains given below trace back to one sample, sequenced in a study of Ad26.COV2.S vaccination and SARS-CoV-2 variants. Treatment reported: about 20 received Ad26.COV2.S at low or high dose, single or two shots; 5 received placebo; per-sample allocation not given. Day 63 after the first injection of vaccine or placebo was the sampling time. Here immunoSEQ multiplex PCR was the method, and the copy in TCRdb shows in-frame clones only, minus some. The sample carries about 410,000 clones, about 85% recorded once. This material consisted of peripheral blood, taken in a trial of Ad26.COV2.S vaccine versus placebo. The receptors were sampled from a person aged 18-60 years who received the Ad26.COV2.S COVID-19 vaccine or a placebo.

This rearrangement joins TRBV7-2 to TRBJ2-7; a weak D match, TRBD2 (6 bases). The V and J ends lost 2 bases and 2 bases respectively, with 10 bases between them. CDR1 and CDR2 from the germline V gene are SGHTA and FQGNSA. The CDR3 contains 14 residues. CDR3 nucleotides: TGTGCCAGCAGCTTATGGGGGGACCCCTACGAGCAGTACTTC. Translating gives CASSLWGDPYEQYF.

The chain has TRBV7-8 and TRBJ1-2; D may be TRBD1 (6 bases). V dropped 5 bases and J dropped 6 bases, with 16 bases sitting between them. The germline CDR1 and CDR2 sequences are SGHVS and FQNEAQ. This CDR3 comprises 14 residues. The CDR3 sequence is CASSLEQGYDGYTF. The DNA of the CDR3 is TGTGCCAGCAGCCTCGAACAGGGCTACGATGGCTACACCTTC. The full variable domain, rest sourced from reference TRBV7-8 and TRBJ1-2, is GAGVSQSPRYKVAKRGQDVALRCDPISGHVSLFWYQQALGQGPEFLTYFQNEAQLDKSGLPSDRFFAERPEGSVSTLKIQRTQQEDSAVYLCASSLEQGYDGYTFGSGTRLTVV.

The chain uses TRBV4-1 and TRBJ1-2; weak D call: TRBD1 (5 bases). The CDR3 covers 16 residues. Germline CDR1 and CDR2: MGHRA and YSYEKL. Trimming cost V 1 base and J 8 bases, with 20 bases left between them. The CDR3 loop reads CASSQVYQGLRVGYTF. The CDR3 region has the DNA TGCGCCAGCAGCCAAGTTTATCAGGGTTTGAGGGTGGGCTACACCTTC.

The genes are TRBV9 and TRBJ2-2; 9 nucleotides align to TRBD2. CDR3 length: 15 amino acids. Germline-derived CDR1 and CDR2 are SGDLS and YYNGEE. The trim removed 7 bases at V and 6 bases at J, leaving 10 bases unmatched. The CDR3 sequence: CASGERTSDAGELFF. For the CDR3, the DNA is TGTGCCAGCGGGGAAAGGACTAGCGATGCCGGGGAGCTGTTTTTT.

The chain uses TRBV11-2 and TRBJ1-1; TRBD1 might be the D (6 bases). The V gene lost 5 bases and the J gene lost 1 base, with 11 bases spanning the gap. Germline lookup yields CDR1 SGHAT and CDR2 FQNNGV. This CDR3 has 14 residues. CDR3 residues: CASSPQTGNTEAFF. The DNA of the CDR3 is TGTGCCAGCAGCCCACAGACAGGGAACACTGAAGCTTTCTTT. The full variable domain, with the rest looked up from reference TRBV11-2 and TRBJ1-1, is EAGVAQSPRYKIIEKRQSVAFWCNPISGHATLYWYQQILGQGPKLLIQFQNNGVVDDSQLPKDRFSAERLKGVDSTLKIQPAKLEDSAVYLCASSPQTGNTEAFFGQGTRLTVV.